The 13 T cell receptor beta chains below were found in one sample sequenced in a study of OX40 agonist ivuxolimab in advanced cancers. The table came from immunoSEQ multiplex PCR; TCRdb's copy has only in-frame clones and leaves some out. The sample has about 44,000 clones, about 90% seen once. Sample: CD4+ or CD8+ T cells sorted from blood, taken in a trial of the OX40 agonist ivuxolimab. All receptors come from an adult with an advanced solid tumor such as melanoma, head and neck, liver or kidney cancer.

The V and J genes are TRBV10-3 and TRBJ2-1, with D possibly matching TRBD2 (5 bases). Trimming shortened V by 3 bases and J by 8 bases, and 8 bases separated the two germline ends. The CDR3 loop spans 12 amino acids. Germline loops: CDR1 ENHRY, CDR2 SYGVKD. The chain's CDR3 is CAISDGVDEQFF. The DNA of the CDR3 is TGTGCCATCAGTGACGGGGTTGATGAGCAGTTCTTC.

A few counts support this clone. The V and J genes are TRBV19 and TRBJ2-7; 9 nucleotides align to TRBD1. The V and J ends lost 8 bases and 4 bases, in that order; junction bases with no gene match: 9. CDR3 length: 14 residues. The germline V gene encodes CDR1 LNHDA and CDR2 SQIVND (reference sequence). The CDR3 region is CASGLMDRGYEQYF. CDR3 nucleotide sequence: TGTGCCAGTGGACTCATGGACAGGGGATACGAGCAGTACTTC.

Only one count was recorded for this clone. The gene calls are TRBV7-9 and TRBJ1-1; TRBD1 matches at 8 bases. V was pared by 5 bases and J by 6 bases, with 11 bases of the junction left unmatched. This CDR3 spans 15 amino acids. Germline loops: CDR1 SEHNR, CDR2 FQNEAQ (reference sequence). CDR3 bases: TGTGCCAGCAGCCGAAATCAGGGGGCGCGCGCTGAAGCTTTCTTT. Protein sequence: CASSRNQGARAEAFF.

The CDR3, as DNA: TGTGCCAGCAGCTTGGATTTTGGGAACTACGAGCAGTACTTC. The encoded protein is CASSLDFGNYEQYF. The rearrangement uses TRBV5-4 and TRBJ2-5, with no clear D. The assigned J gene may be wrong: the sequence end matches TRBJ2-7 better. Germline CDR1 is SGHNT and CDR2 is YYREEE (reference sequence). This CDR3 is built from 14 residues.

A few counts support this clone. As DNA, the CDR3 is TGCGCCAGCAGACCGACAGGGGATAATTCACCCCTCCACTTT. Its protein product is CASRPTGDNSPLHF. The chain combines TRBV4-1 with TRBJ1-6; 8 positions match TRBD1. This CDR3 has 14 amino acids. V shed 6 bases, J shed 5 bases, and the junction held 3 bases outside the gene matches. The V gene's germline CDR1 is MGHRA and CDR2 YSYEKL.

The chain is built from TRBV2 and TRBJ2-1; D remains unclear. The CDR3 sequence is 11 residues long. Germline assignment: CDR1 SNHLY and CDR2 FYNNEI. Trimming removed 10 bases from V and 6 bases from J, with 10 bases in between. Here the CDR3 DNA reads TGTGCCACCACCGGTGGCAATGAGCAGTTCTTC. Translated: CATTGGNEQFF.

The gene calls are TRBV15 and TRBJ2-3, with 7 bases fitting TRBD1. With V trimmed by 1 base and J by 3 bases, 7 bases remained unmatched. This CDR3 has 16 amino acids. From germline, CDR1 is LNHNV and CDR2 YYDKDF (reference sequence). The CDR3 region is CATSRVVAGGTDTQYF. CDR3 DNA sequence: TGTGCCACCAGCAGAGTAGTGGCAGGGGGTACAGATACGCAGTATTTT.

The DNA for the CDR3 is TGTGCCAGCAGTTTCACAGACTCCTACGAGCAGTACTTC. Translated: CASSFTDSYEQYF. The rearrangement joins TRBV27 to TRBJ2-7; no firm D call. The CDR3 is 13 residues long. Trimming took off 3 bases at V and 0 bases at J, with 6 bases between the two ends. The germline V gene has CDR1 MNHEY and CDR2 SMNVEV (reference sequence).

V is TRBV10-3 and J is TRBJ1-4; D may be TRBD1 (6 bases). Germline V gene sequence: CDR1 ENHRY, CDR2 SYGVKD. V lost 0 bases and J lost 4, with 12 bases in between. The CDR3 spans 16 residues. CDR3 in DNA: TGTGCCATCAGTGAGTCGATGGGGGCCCTTAATGAAAAACTGTTTTTT. Its translation is CAISESMGALNEKLFF.

This chain connects TRBV7-6 to TRBJ2-2; TRBD2 aligns across 8 bases. Losses at the gene ends were 5 bases for V and 4 bases for J; bases not matched to a gene: 9. CDR3 length: 16 amino acids. Germline V gene data show CDR1 as SGHVS and CDR2 as FNYEAQ. The DNA for the CDR3 is TGTGCCAGCAGCCGGGGGGGGAAAGGGCCCACCGGGGAGCTGTTTTTT. The encoded protein is CASSRGGKGPTGELFF.

This rearrangement joins TRBV7-3 to TRBJ2-1; no clear D gene. The CDR3 covers 13 residues. The germline V and J ends were trimmed by 0 bases and 6 bases, with 6 bases remaining between them. Germline V lookup: CDR1 SGHTA, CDR2 FQGTGA. The DNA of the CDR3 is TGTGCCAGCAGCTTAACGAGCCCCAATGAGCAGTTCTTC. Translating it yields CASSLTSPNEQFF. Using reference TRBV7-3 and TRBJ2-1 for the parts outside the CDR3, the full variable domain is GAGVSQTPSNKVTEKGKYVELRCDPISGHTALYWYRQSLGQGPEFLIYFQGTGAADDSGLPNDRFFAVRPEGSVSTLKIQRTERGDSAVYLCASSLTSPNEQFFGPGTRLTVL.

The V call is TRBV28, the J call TRBJ2-1; 10 bases are a match to TRBD1. The germline gives CDR1 MDHEN, CDR2 SYDVKM. The CDR3 spans 16 residues. The J segment lost 11 bases and the V segment lost 4 bases, leaving 14 bases of the junction unmatched. CDR3 residues: CASSYPDRGGIDQQFF. The CDR3 nucleotides are TGTGCCAGCAGTTATCCGGACAGGGGGGGGATCGATCAGCAGTTCTTC.

This rearrangement joins TRBV4-2 to TRBJ2-7; unclear D gene. Germline V lookup: CDR1 LGHNA, CDR2 YNFKEQ. Trimming removed 0 bases from V and 1 base from J, with 7 bases in between. The CDR3 length is 14 residues. The CDR3 is CASSQETDSYEQYF. DNA for the CDR3: TGTGCCAGCAGCCAAGAAACCGATTCCTACGAGCAGTACTTC.